Sequencing of this T cell receptor beta chain was carried out in a study of T-cell reconstitution after alpha-beta-depleted transplantation in children. Study results and limitations: Several hundred expanded graft clones reportedly gave rise to the alpha-beta T cells present about two months after transplant. Newly produced T cells mostly accounted for T-cell counts and diversity one year post-transplant. Certain patients had high TCRbeta diversity at day 60, and it came from recipient T cells and thymic progenitors that survived.

Trimming cost V 4 bases and J 6 bases, with 9 bases left between them. CDR3 size: 12 residues. CDR1 is DFQATT, CDR2 SNEGSKA, per germline (reference sequence). TCRbeta library construction was performed incorporating unique molecular identifiers. TCRdb ran MiXCR on the PCR reads and lists one entry per CDR3 protein. The table has 120,000 to 150,000 distinct CDR3 sequences, 8.8% seen once; the top ten hold about a sixth. This clonotype appeared a few times. Its specificity is unknown. This sequence originates from a female patient aged 2-10 years who had a stem cell transplant for congenital amegakaryocytic thrombocytopenia, so the T cells may come from the graft donor. The chain links TRBV20-1 to TRBJ1-4; D gene ambiguous. The material was PBMCs, mostly from graft donor cells, obtained 180 days after TCRalphabeta/CD19-depleted stem cell transplant. CDR3 amino acids: CSAMGRDEKLFF. CDR3 DNA sequence: TGCAGTGCTATGGGCCGCGATGAAAAACTGTTTTTT.